A selection of T cell receptor beta chains follows, all from one sample in a study of HIV-infected patients and healthy controls. TCRdb re-derived calls from the 5' RACE reads in MiXCR, one entry per CDR3 protein. This table has approximately 7,000 distinct CDR3 sequences, 9.3% appearing once. Sequencing used blood, obtained before antiretroviral therapy. The receptors come from an adult with HIV infection. Each CDR3 is given with its conserved first and last residue. The order of the fields is clone size, J gene, V gene, CDR3 protein. Part of the rows lack a size; the others show once, few, many or a class for expanded clones.

many TRBJ2-6 TRBV7-3 CASSLTGTGATSGANVLTF
medium-sized TRBJ2-3 TRBV4-2 CASSQEDRDRVRPDTQYF
NA TRBJ1-1 TRBV27 CASRWTGGSSTEAFF
many TRBJ2-6 TRBV11-1 CASSRKSGANVLTF
medium-sized TRBJ2-5 TRBV27 CASSSLAQETQYF
many TRBJ1-6 TRBV28 CATYGTGPYNSPLHF
NA TRBJ1-2 TRBV5-5 CASSLTGTGYGYTF
few TRBJ2-3 TRBV7-6 CASSFPGLTVGDTQYF
many TRBJ2-5 TRBV4-1 CASSPTAEQETQYF
many TRBJ2-1 TRBV7-9 CASSRQGGDNEQFF
NA TRBJ2-2 TRBV30 CACSSRDTGELFF
many TRBJ2-2 TRBV14 CASSQGRYTGELFF
medium-sized TRBJ2-1 TRBV6-6 CASSYSGYNEQFF
many TRBJ2-1 TRBV19 CASSMDSSSYNEQFF
large TRBJ2-6 TRBV7-9 CASSSIGANVLTF
many TRBJ1-1 TRBV18 CASSPPRAVNTEAFF
many TRBJ1-1 TRBV5-4 CASSLIDAEAFF